These T cell receptor beta chains were read from a single sample in a study of T cell responses to AZD1222 COVID-19 vaccine. Here immunoSEQ multiplex PCR was the method, and the copy in TCRdb shows in-frame clones only, minus some. Altogether 100,000 to 150,000 clones are present, approximately 91% being singletons, with the ten largest covering just under 6.5%. Specimen: peripheral blood, collected on day 0 of AZD1222 vaccination. These receptors all stem from an adult in good health. The CDR3 runs from the conserved cysteine through the conserved F or W. The D gene is left open where the match is weak. Expanded clones are given a class, and other clones once, few, many or no size at all.

j_call	d_call	clone_size	v_call	cdr3_nt	cdr3_aa
TRBJ1-2	TRBD1	.	TRBV12-5	TGTGCTAGTGGTACTCAGGGGGCGCCTTGGAATGGCTACACCTTC	CASGTQGAPWNGYTF
TRBJ2-1	.	.	TRBV3-1/TRBV3-2	TGTGCCAGCAGCCCTCGTGACGAGCAGTTCTTC	CASSPRDEQFF
TRBJ1-3	.	.	TRBV5-1	TGCGCCAGCAGCCCCCAGGGCGGATCGGGTCGAAACACCATATATTTT	CASSPQGGSGRNTIYF
TRBJ2-1	.	.	TRBV7-9	TGTGCCAGCAGCTTAGTGGAGGGGGCTAGCGGTACGAATGAGCAGTTCTTC	CASSLVEGASGTNEQFF
TRBJ1-2	.	.	TRBV5-6	TGTGCCAGCAGCCGCGGGGGAGCTAACTATGGCTACACCTTC	CASSRGGANYGYTF
TRBJ2-3	.	.	TRBV9	TGTGCCAGCAGCGTAGAGGTTTTGTCAGATACGCAGTATTTT	CASSVEVLSDTQYF
TRBJ2-7	.	.	TRBV11-2	TGTGCCAGCAGCCCGCCCCTCTCGAGGGCCTACGAGCAGTACTTC	CASSPPLSRAYEQYF
TRBJ2-1	TRBD1	.	TRBV5-1	TGCGCCAGCAGCTTCCAAACAGGGGGGTACAATGAGCAGTTCTTC	CASSFQTGGYNEQFF
TRBJ1-3	.	.	TRBV9	TGTGCCAGCAGCGGACTACAGGGAACTGGAAACACCATATATTTT	CASSGLQGTGNTIYF
TRBJ1-1	.	.	TRBV18	TGTGCCAGCTCCCCTCTGGGGTGGACTGAAGCTTTCTTT	CASSPLGWTEAFF
TRBJ1-2	.	.	TRBV4-2	TGTGCCAGCAGCCCCCCCCATAGTGCCGAGGACTATGGCTACACCTTC	CASSPPHSAEDYGYTF
TRBJ1-2	.	.	TRBV18	TGTGCCAGCTCACCACCGCAAGCTAACTATGGCTACACCTTC	CASSPPQANYGYTF
TRBJ2-3	.	.	TRBV30	TGTGCCTGGAGTGTAGGGGGGAGGGATACGCAGTATTTT	CAWSVGGRDTQYF
TRBJ1-1	.	.	TRBV4-1	TGCGCCAGCAGGTCCCCGGGGAGGGCGGGTGAAGCTTTCTTT	CASRSPGRAGEAFF
TRBJ1-2	TRBD1	.	TRBV7-9	TGTGCCAGCAGCGCGGACAGGGGTTATGGCTACACCTTC	CASSADRGYGYTF
TRBJ1-1	.	.	TRBV7-8	TGTGCCAGCAGCTACCAAGCCACAGGGTCCCTAACCCCTGAAGCTTTCTTT	CASSYQATGSLTPEAFF
TRBJ2-5	.	.	TRBV30	TGTGCCTGGAGCCTAAAGGGGACCCAGTACTTC	CAWSLKGTQYF
TRBJ2-2	.	.	TRBV6-5	TGTGCCAGCAGAGTCACCAGGGGCCCCGGGGAGCTGTTTTTT	CASRVTRGPGELFF
TRBJ1-2	TRBD1	once	TRBV3-1/TRBV3-2	TGTGCCAGCAGCCAAGAGAGGGACAGCACCCCCTATGGCTACACCTTC	CASSQERDSTPYGYTF
TRBJ1-1	.	.	TRBV4-2	TGTGCCAGCAGCCAAGGATTTAGTAGGACTGAAGCTTTCTTT	CASSQGFSRTEAFF
TRBJ1-2	.	.	TRBV21-1	TGTGCCAGCAGCGCCGACCCGCGATGGATGAGCGTGAACTATGGCTACACCTTC	CASSADPRWMSVNYGYTF
TRBJ2-1	TRBD1	.	TRBV27	TGTGCCAGCAGTCCTTCCCTGGGACAGCTTTACAATGAGCAGTTCTTC	CASSPSLGQLYNEQFF
TRBJ2-3	.	.	TRBV2	TGTGCCAGCAGTGAACTTCCCTTAAGGGGGACGCAGTATTTT	CASSELPLRGTQYF
TRBJ2-3	.	.	TRBV5-1	TGCGCCAGCAGCTTGGAAGAGGATACGCAGTATTTT	CASSLEEDTQYF
TRBJ1-1	TRBD1	few	TRBV19	TGTGCCAGCGTTACGTTGATGACAGGGACGAACACTGAAGCTTTCTTT	CASVTLMTGTNTEAFF
TRBJ2-2	TRBD1	once	TRBV4-2	TGTGCCAGCAGCCAACTCGACAGGGGGGACACCGGGGAGCTGTTTTTT	CASSQLDRGDTGELFF
TRBJ2-1	TRBD1	.	TRBV4-3	TGCGCCAGCAGCCGTAGGACAGGGGAGAACAATGAGCAGTTCTTC	CASSRRTGENNEQFF
TRBJ2-7	.	.	TRBV3-1/TRBV3-2	TGTGCCAGCAGCCCCCCTTTTTTTTCCGAGCAGTACTTC	CASSPPFFSEQYF
TRBJ1-2	.	.	TRBV6-2/TRBV6-3	TGTGCCAGCAGTCCCCGGAGACGGAACTATGGCTACACCTTC	CASSPRRRNYGYTF
TRBJ1-2	.	few	TRBV25-1	TGTGCCAGCAGTGAACTAACCGGGAGCACCAGTGGCTACACCTTC	CASSELTGSTSGYTF
TRBJ1-1	.	.	TRBV19	TGTGCCAGTAAGTCAGATATGAACACTGAAGCTTTCTTT	CASKSDMNTEAFF
TRBJ1-5	.	.	TRBV30	TGTGCCTGGAGTGTTTCCGGGGGGCCCCAGCATTTT	CAWSVSGGPQHF
TRBJ2-1	.	.	TRBV6-5	TGTGCCAGCAGTTACCAGGGGGGGGTTAACAATGAGCAGTTCTTC	CASSYQGGVNNEQFF
TRBJ1-2	TRBD1	.	TRBV5-1	TGCGCCAGCAGCTTCTCGGGGCAGGGGGCCTTTGGCTACACCTTC	CASSFSGQGAFGYTF
TRBJ2-7	.	.	TRBV7-3	TGTGCCAGCAGCCCCGTCTACGAGCAGTACTTC	CASSPVYEQYF
TRBJ1-1	.	.	TRBV12-3/TRBV12-4	TGTGCCAGCATTAACAGGAACACTGAAGCTTTCTTT	CASINRNTEAFF
TRBJ1-2	TRBD1	once	TRBV6-5	TGTGCCAGCAGCCCCCGGGACAGGGCAAACTATGGCTACACCTTC	CASSPRDRANYGYTF
TRBJ2-1	TRBD2	.	TRBV5-1	TGCGCCAGCAGTTCAAGAGGCGGACTAGCGGGGGGGCGCGGTGAGCAGTTCTTC	CASSSRGGLAGGRGEQFF
TRBJ1-5	.	.	TRBV4-2	TGTGCCAGCAGCCTGGACCCGGATCAGCCCCAGCATTTT	CASSLDPDQPQHF
TRBJ2-2	.	.	TRBV4-1	TGCGCCAGCAGCCTGCCTCCCGTGCAGGCCCAGGCCACCGGGGAGCTGTTTTTT	CASSLPPVQAQATGELFF
TRBJ1-6	TRBD1	.	TRBV30	TGTGCCTGGAGCGGGACAGGGCCAACTTATTCACCCCTCCACTTT	CAWSGTGPTYSPLHF
TRBJ1-1	TRBD1	once	TRBV9	TGTGCCAGCAGCGCAACAGGGGTTAACTCTGAAGCTTTCTTT	CASSATGVNSEAFF
TRBJ1-6	.	once	TRBV7-9	TGTGCCAGCAGCTTAAACGTGGGGTACGCCTATAATTCACCCCTCCACTTT	CASSLNVGYAYNSPLHF
TRBJ1-4	TRBD1	.	TRBV7-9	TGTGCCAGCAGCTTACGGACAGGGGAGGAAAAACTGTTTTTT	CASSLRTGEEKLFF
TRBJ1-1	.	.	TRBV7-7	TGTGCCAGCAGCTTATCCAGGGCTACTGAAGCTTTCTTT	CASSLSRATEAFF
TRBJ1-1	.	.	TRBV7-3	TGTGCCAGCAGCCGGGGAGGGCGAAACACTGAAGCTTTCTTT	CASSRGGRNTEAFF
TRBJ2-7	.	once	TRBV19	TGTGCCAGTAGTATACTCGGACCAACCTACGAGCAGTACTTC	CASSILGPTYEQYF